This T cell receptor beta chain emerged from a study of blood T cells in healthy people across ages. CDR3 size: 12 residues. From germline, CDR1 is SGHVS and CDR2 FQNEAQ. V was trimmed by 3 bases and J by 6 bases, leaving 9 bases between them. This clonotype was recorded at least ten times. Its antigen is unknown. PBMCs were isolated at a quantity of at least 7 million per sample. There were at least 6 micrograms of total RNA extracted from every sample. The authors ran a second PCR of about 6 to 11 cycles using a sample-barcoded 5' primer and a J-beta primer mix. Using its own MiXCR run on the 5' RACE reads, TCRdb lists one record per CDR3 protein. The data hold hundreds of thousands of distinct CDR3 sequences, with about 51% observed a single time. Study-level points and caveats: Per-million-T-cell TCR beta diversity fell roughly linearly with age.

Sequencing input: blood. The chain employs TRBV7-8 and TRBJ2-7; tentatively, D is TRBD1 (5 bases). The sequence came from a woman of 80 years or more in good health. CDR3 protein: CASSFVGAEQYF. CDR3 sequence (DNA): TGTGCCAGCAGCTTCGTAGGGGCCGAGCAGTACTTC. The whole variable domain, filled in from reference TRBV7-8 and TRBJ2-7, reads GAGVSQSPRYKVAKRGQDVALRCDPISGHVSLFWYQQALGQGPEFLTYFQNEAQLDKSGLPSDRFFAERPEGSVSTLKIQRTQQEDSAVYLCASSFVGAEQYFGPGTRLTVT.